The next 19 T cell receptor beta chains were all read from a single sample in a study of breast tumors, draining lymph nodes, adjacent tissues. Each CDR3 protein gets one entry after TCRdb re-called the multiplex PCR reads with MiXCR. The table lists about 130,000 distinct CDR3 sequences, 20% to 25% of them singletons. Breast cancer patients provided tissue from their axillary draining lymph nodes. Sequencing was performed on axillary lymph node tissue. All receptors derive from a female donor with breast cancer. Some clones in this sample may be carry-over from other donors' samples.

This clonotype has a count of ten or more. The CDR3 bases are TGTGCCAGCAGCCATCGGACAGGTGATGGCTACACCTTC. It translates to CASSHRTGDGYTF. The V and J genes are TRBV3-1 and TRBJ1-2, with 7 bases fitting TRBD1. The length of the CDR3 is 13 residues. CDR1 LGHDT and CDR2 YNNKEL come from the germline V gene (reference sequence). Trimming cost V 3 bases and J 6 bases; bases outside gene matches: 4. Full variable domain (rest looked up from reference TRBV3-1 and TRBJ1-2): DTAVSQTPKYLVTQMGNDKSIKCEQNLGHDTMYWYKQDSKKFLKIMFSYNNKELIINETVPNRFSPKSPDKAHLNLHINSLELGDSAVYFCASSHRTGDGYTFGSGTRLTVV.

This clonotype was detected many times. The CDR3 reads CASSVLDGSETQYF. The CDR3 DNA follows: TGTGCCAGCAGCGTATTGGACGGCTCGGAGACCCAGTACTTC. The chain is built from TRBV9 and TRBJ2-5, with D unclear. Per the germline V gene, CDR1 is SGDLS and CDR2 is YYNGEE. V was clipped by 1 base and J by 5 bases, with 12 bases between them. The CDR3 is 14 amino acids.

This sequence joins TRBV28 and TRBJ2-5; the match to TRBD1 covers 8 bases. The CDR3 runs 14 residues. Trimming removed 3 bases from V and 5 bases from J; junction bases left unmatched: 5. CDR1 MDHEN and CDR2 SYDVKM come from the germline V gene. The CDR3 nucleotides are TGTGCCAGCAGTTTCAGACAGGGGTGGGAGACCCAGTACTTC. It encodes CASSFRQGWETQYF.

This clonotype was detected many times. The genes are TRBV19 and TRBJ1-5; 11 nucleotides agree with TRBD1. V was pared by 4 bases and J by 6 bases, with 2 bases of the junction left unmatched. Per germline, CDR1 LNHDA and CDR2 SQIVND (reference sequence). This CDR3 comprises 14 residues. The CDR3 nucleotides read TGTGCCAGTAGTAGGGGACAGGGGGTTCAGCCCCAGCATTTT. It specifies CASSRGQGVQPQHF.

This clonotype appeared many times. This chain joins TRBV20-1 and TRBJ2-7, with 8 bases matching TRBD2. CDR1 and CDR2 (germline): DFQATT, SNEGSKA (reference sequence). The CDR3 contains 16 residues. Trimming cost V 2 bases and J 7 bases; bases outside gene matches: 16. As DNA, the CDR3 is TGCAGTGCTAGAAGGACTAGCCTCCACCTTGGTGGTGAGCAGTACTTC. This gives the protein CSARRTSLHLGGEQYF.

This clonotype was seen only a few times. The rearrangement links TRBV28 to TRBJ1-2, with D perhaps TRBD1 (6 bases). This CDR3 spans 14 amino acids. Germline V gives CDR1 MDHEN, CDR2 SYDVKM. The germline V and J ends were trimmed by 2 bases and 7 bases, with 14 bases remaining between them. CDR3 nucleotides: TGTGCCAGCAGTTTAGGTGGGGGGGCCGGTGGCTACACCTTC. It translates to CASSLGGGAGGYTF.

This clonotype was seen repeatedly, ten times or more. The gene calls are TRBV12-3 or TRBV12-4 and TRBJ2-7; possible D gene TRBD2, 6 bases. The CDR3 has 12 residues. V was pared by 5 bases and J by 7 bases, with 12 bases between. In nucleotides, the CDR3 is TGTGCCAGCAGTGGCCTAGGAGGGGAGCAGTACTTC. Translation gives CASSGLGGEQYF.

The chain employs TRBV18 and TRBJ2-6; 10 bases map to TRBD1. The CDR3 totals 17 residues. V shed 3 bases and J 0 bases; nucleotides not matched to a gene: 2. CDR1 KGHSH and CDR2 LQKENI come from the germline V gene. The CDR3 nucleotides read TGTGCCAGCTCACCCGGGACAGGGGTCTCTGGGGCCAACGTCCTGACTTTC. It translates to CASSPGTGVSGANVLTF.

This clonotype was observed at least ten times. The chain uses TRBV6-4 and TRBJ2-1; 9 bases map to TRBD2. Germline V gene lookup returns CDR1 MRHNA and CDR2 SNTAGT. J gave up 7 bases and V 5 bases, and 9 bases lay outside the gene matches. The CDR3 covers 15 residues. CDR3 DNA sequence: TGTGCCAGCAGTTACTTAGCGGGAGCGAATAATGAGCAGTTCTTC. Translating it yields CASSYLAGANNEQFF.

In its sample, this clonotype is medium-sized. Here the CDR3 DNA reads TGTGCCAGCAGTGAAGTAGGCAACACCGGGGAGCTGTTTTTT. Its translation is CASSEVGNTGELFF. The gene calls are TRBV2 and TRBJ2-2; the D is unclear. Germline assignment: CDR1 SNHLY and CDR2 FYNNEI. Trimming took off 1 base at V and 2 bases at J, with 5 bases between the two ends. The CDR3 sequence is 14 residues long. The full variable domain, with the rest looked up from reference TRBV2 and TRBJ2-2, is EPEVTQTPSHQVTQMGQEVILRCVPISNHLYFYWYRQILGQKVEFLVSFYNNEISEKSEIFDDQFSVERPDGSNFTLKIRSTKLEDSAMYFCASSEVGNTGELFFGEGSRLTVL.

Many counts were recorded for this clonotype. J is TRBJ2-7 and V is TRBV12-3 or TRBV12-4; 8 positions match TRBD2. This CDR3 region has 16 residues. The J segment lost 6 bases and the V segment lost 0 bases, leaving 10 bases of the junction unmatched. The CDR3 region has the DNA TGTGCCAGCAGTTTAGCTGGAGGGACTAGGGCCTCCGAGCAGTACTTC. This gives the protein CASSLAGGTRASEQYF.

This clonotype turned up a few times. A read error may be the cause here, since a much bigger clone is one base away. The rearrangement links TRBV20-1 to TRBJ2-7, with 8 nucleotides matching TRBD2. J gave up 10 bases and V 3 bases, and 8 bases lay outside the gene matches. Germline loops: CDR1 DFQATT, CDR2 SNEGSKA (reference sequence). CDR3 length: 12 residues. The CDR3 coding sequence is TGCAGTGCTAGGGGAGCGGGGGAGGAACAGTACTTC. This sequence encodes CSARGAGEEQYF.

This chain uses TRBV12-3 or TRBV12-4 with TRBJ1-5; TRBD1 agrees at 9 bases. CDR3 size: 14 residues. V shed 5 bases and J 4 bases; nucleotides not matched to a gene: 3. The CDR3 sequence is CASSTGGYNQPQHF. As DNA, the CDR3 is TGTGCCAGCAGTACAGGGGGCTATAATCAGCCCCAGCATTTT.

A note on this clonotype: A much bigger clone sits one base away, suggesting this may be a read error. This chain connects TRBV4-2 to TRBJ2-3; 7 nucleotides line up with TRBD1. CDR3 size: 18 residues. The germline V gene has CDR1 LGHNA and CDR2 YNFKEQ. The V segment lost 1 base and the J segment 1 base; nucleotides outside the gene matches: 11. CDR3 sequence (DNA): TGTGCCAGCAGCCAAGGGACAGGCTCCGGGACAGGCACAGATACGCAGTATTTT. The encoded protein is CASSQGTGSGTGTDTQYF.

This clonotype was seen ten or more times. CDR3 sequence reads: CSASPGYRYEQYF. The CDR3 DNA sequence: TGCAGTGCTAGTCCAGGGTATCGCTACGAGCAGTACTTC. The rearrangement links TRBV20-1 to TRBJ2-7, with D possibly TRBD1 on 5 matching bases. Trimming left V 3 bases short and J 3 bases short, with 12 bases between. The CDR3 extends over 13 amino acids. Per germline, CDR1 DFQATT and CDR2 SNEGSKA (reference sequence).

The chain carries TRBV28 and TRBJ2-7, with a tentative D call TRBD1 (6 bases). The CDR3 extends over 15 amino acids. Looked up from germline, CDR1 is MDHEN and CDR2 is SYDVKM. V lost 5 bases and J 0 bases, leaving 14 bases between the germline ends. The CDR3 coding sequence is TGTGCCAGCAGTCCTCTCCGGGACATCTCCTACGAGCAGTACTTC. The encoded protein is CASSPLRDISYEQYF.

This chain connects TRBV3-1 to TRBJ2-3; TRBD1 matches 7 bases. The CDR3 covers 16 residues. In germline, CDR1 is LGHDT, CDR2 YNNKEL (reference sequence). The V segment lost 1 base and the J segment 1 base; nucleotides outside the gene matches: 5. This CDR3 reads CASSQAPGGRTDTQYF. CDR3 nucleotides: TGTGCCAGCAGCCAAGCCCCAGGGGGACGCACAGATACGCAGTATTTT.

This clonotype was seen repeatedly, ten times or more. The chain uses TRBV6-5 and TRBJ2-6; D is unclear. The CDR3 is 15 residues long. V lost 7 bases and J lost 0, with 10 bases in between. CDR1 and CDR2 (germline): MNHEY, SVGAGI. CDR3 loop: CASTNPYSGANVLTF. The CDR3, as DNA: TGTGCCAGCACCAATCCCTACTCTGGGGCCAACGTCCTGACTTTC.

This clonotype was counted at least ten times. The rearrangement links TRBV24-1 to TRBJ2-3; the D is unclear. The ends were cut back, 2 bases at V and 0 bases at J, with 11 bases in the middle. Germline CDR1 KGHDR, CDR2 SFDVKD. The CDR3 covers 16 residues. The CDR3 sequence: CATSDSGLPSTDTQYF. CDR3 in DNA: TGTGCCACCAGTGATTCGGGCCTCCCCAGCACAGATACGCAGTATTTT.